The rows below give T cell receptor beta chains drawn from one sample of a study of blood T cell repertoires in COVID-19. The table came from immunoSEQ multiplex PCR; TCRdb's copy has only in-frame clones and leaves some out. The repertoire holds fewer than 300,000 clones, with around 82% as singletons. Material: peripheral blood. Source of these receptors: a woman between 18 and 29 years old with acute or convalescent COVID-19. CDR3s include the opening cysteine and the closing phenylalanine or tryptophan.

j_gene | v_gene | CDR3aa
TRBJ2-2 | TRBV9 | CASSPSGAGGGTGELFF
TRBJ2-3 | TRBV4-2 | CASSKGAGGADTQYF
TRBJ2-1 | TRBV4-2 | CASSLIRGQGAFEQFF
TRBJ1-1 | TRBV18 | CASSSDRGAFF
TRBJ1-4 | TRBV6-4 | CASSLTAANEKLFF
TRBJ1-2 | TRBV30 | CAGLGRSRGPGRPSF
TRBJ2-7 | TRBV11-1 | CASSEMTSGETYEQYF
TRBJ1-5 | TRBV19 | CASRLGGFNQPQHF
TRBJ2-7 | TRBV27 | CASSPNGLALIYEQYF
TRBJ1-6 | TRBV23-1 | CASGEPLGGPNSPLHF
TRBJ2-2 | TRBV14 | CASSLTGPGELFF
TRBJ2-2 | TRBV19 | CASSVSGRWTGELFF
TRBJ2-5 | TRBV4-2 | CASTQPRTTSGGSYPRRGETQYF
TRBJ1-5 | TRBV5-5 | CASSQGQGGAVGQPQHF
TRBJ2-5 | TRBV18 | CASSQSLQETQYF
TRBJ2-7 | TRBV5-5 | CASSLGKRAPYEQYF
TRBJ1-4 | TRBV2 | CASSGNLYLEKLFF
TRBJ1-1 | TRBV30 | CAWSVGADIEAFF
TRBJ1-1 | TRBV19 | CASSIVGDTEAFF
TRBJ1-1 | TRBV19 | CASSTLASFMNTEAFF
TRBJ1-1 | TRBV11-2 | CASSGGTGAFF
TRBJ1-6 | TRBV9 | CASSPGVNSPLHF
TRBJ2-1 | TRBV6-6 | CASSYSSFRVNNEQFF
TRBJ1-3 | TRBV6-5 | CASSYSLAGSGNTIYF
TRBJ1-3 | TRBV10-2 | CASMGGSSGNTIYF
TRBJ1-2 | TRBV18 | CASSPGARYGYTF
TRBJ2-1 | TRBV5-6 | CASSLWAPSYNEQFF
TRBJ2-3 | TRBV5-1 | CASSLLDQREIADTQYF
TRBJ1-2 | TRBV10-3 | CAINVVEEVYGYTF
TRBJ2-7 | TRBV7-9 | CASSGTGLYEQYF
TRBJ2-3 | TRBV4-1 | CASSRPLAEITDTQYF
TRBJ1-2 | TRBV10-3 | CAISVGQSYGYTF
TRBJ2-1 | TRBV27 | CASALTSGIDEQFF
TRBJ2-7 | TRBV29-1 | CSVFGTSGRTSYEQYF
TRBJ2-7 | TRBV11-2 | CATQGLAAPGQYF
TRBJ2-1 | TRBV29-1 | CSGQGWDEQFF
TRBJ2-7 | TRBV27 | CASSVGGRNEQYF
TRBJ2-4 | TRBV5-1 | CASSHSWAGGDPRGVAKNIQYF
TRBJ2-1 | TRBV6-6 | CASGVAGGNNEQFF
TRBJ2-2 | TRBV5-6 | CASSLSGVYTGELFF
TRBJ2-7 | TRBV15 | CATSRVLAGRGEQYF
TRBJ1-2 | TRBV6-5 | CASSPRQGSNYGYTF
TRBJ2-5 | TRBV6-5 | CASRTGKETQYF